The rows below give T cell receptor beta chains drawn from one sample of a study of OX40 agonist ivuxolimab in advanced cancers. The data were produced by immunoSEQ multiplex PCR, yet TCRdb's version contains in-frame clones alone and is incomplete. The table has more than 50,000 clones, roughly 87% seen once; the top ten hold more than 10%. Here the sequenced sample was CD4+ or CD8+ T cells sorted from blood, taken in a trial of the OX40 agonist ivuxolimab. Receptors were obtained from an adult with an advanced solid tumor such as melanoma, head and neck, liver or kidney cancer. Both conserved end residues are part of each CDR3. Fields, in order: V gene, D gene, J gene, clone size, CDR3 protein, CDR3 DNA. A D gene is named only where the DNA matches it firmly. A row's size may be missing; if present it is once, few, many or a size class.

>TRBV9|NA|TRBJ2-3|NA
CASSVDGRNTDTQYF
TGTGCCAGCAGCGTAGACGGCAGGAACACAGATACGCAGTATTTT
>TRBV29-1|NA|TRBJ2-1|NA
CSAEGQKQFF
TGCAGCGCCGAAGGACAGAAGCAGTTCTTC
>TRBV7-2|TRBD1|TRBJ1-1|NA
CASSLTGAAGAFF
TGTGCCAGCAGCCTAACAGGGGCCGCGGGGGCTTTCTTT
>TRBV2|NA|TRBJ1-1|NA
CASSPPRTNTEAFF
TGTGCCAGCAGTCCCCCCAGGACGAACACTGAAGCTTTCTTT
>TRBV9|TRBD2|TRBJ2-7|NA
CASSAGTTRYEQYF
TGTGCCAGCAGCGCCGGGACTACCCGCTACGAGCAGTACTTC
>TRBV9|NA|TRBJ1-1|NA
CASSAWGSPNTEAFF
TGTGCCAGCAGCGCCTGGGGTTCCCCGAACACTGAAGCTTTCTTT
>TRBV28|NA|TRBJ2-7|NA
CASSQEGGPYEQYF
TGTGCCAGCAGCCAGGAGGGGGGCCCCTACGAGCAGTACTTC
>TRBV2|NA|TRBJ1-2|once
CASGREEFGYGYTF
TGTGCCAGTGGCAGGGAAGAGTTTGGCTATGGCTACACCTTC
>TRBV5-8|TRBD2|TRBJ2-5|NA
CASVQRGLRETQYF
TGTGCCAGCGTCCAGCGGGGTCTTCGGGAGACCCAGTACTTC
>TRBV27|TRBD1|TRBJ1-2|NA
CASSKQGPRRGYTF
TGTGCCAGCAGTAAACAGGGGCCTCGCAGGGGCTACACCTTC
>TRBV7-9|NA|TRBJ1-6|NA
CASSLAVEQGSPLHF
TGTGCCAGCAGCTTAGCGGTGGAGCAAGGTTCACCCCTCCACTTT
>TRBV25-1|TRBD1|TRBJ2-5|NA
CASSEPGTGGETQYF
TGTGCCAGCAGTGAGCCCGGGACAGGGGGAGAGACCCAGTACTTC
>TRBV19|TRBD2|TRBJ2-1|once
CASRPGLGPYNEQFF
TGTGCCAGTAGGCCGGGACTAGGGCCTTACAATGAGCAGTTCTTC
>TRBV7-6|TRBD2|TRBJ2-3|once
CASKPAGGLRPDTQYF
TGTGCCAGCAAACCAGCGGGAGGGCTCCGCCCGGATACGCAGTATTTT
>TRBV5-4|NA|TRBJ2-3|NA
CASSFAEFTDTQYF
TGTGCCAGCAGCTTCGCCGAGTTCACAGATACGCAGTATTTT
>TRBV7-9|NA|TRBJ1-4|NA
CASSSEDEKLFF
TGTGCCAGCAGCTCTGAAGATGAAAAACTGTTTTTT
>TRBV27|NA|TRBJ2-1|NA
CASSWRGSPYNEQFF
TGTGCCAGCAGTTGGAGAGGGTCCCCATACAATGAGCAGTTCTTC
>TRBV27|NA|TRBJ2-5|NA
CASSPPLGGETQYF
TGTGCCAGCAGTCCTCCTCTGGGTGGCGAGACCCAGTACTTC
>TRBV27|NA|TRBJ2-7|NA
CASSLVDSYEQYF
TGTGCCAGCAGTTTAGTGGACTCCTACGAGCAGTACTTC
>TRBV27|TRBD1|TRBJ1-5|NA
CASRPAGGTYQPQHF
TGTGCCAGCAGGCCCGCAGGGGGCACTTATCAGCCCCAGCATTTT
>TRBV7-9|NA|TRBJ1-3|NA
CASSLVGGIDTIYF
TGTGCCAGCAGCTTAGTCGGAGGGATAGACACCATATATTTT
>TRBV29-1|NA|TRBJ1-2|NA
CSVDRIDGYTF
TGCAGCGTTGACCGCATCGATGGCTACACCTTC
>TRBV2|NA|TRBJ2-4|NA
CASSEEMGAKNIQYF
TGTGCCAGCAGTGAAGAGATGGGGGCGAAAAACATTCAGTACTTC
>TRBV19|NA|TRBJ2-1|NA
CASSYSSYNEQFF
TGTGCCAGTAGTTATAGCTCCTACAATGAGCAGTTCTTC
>TRBV19|NA|TRBJ2-7|NA
CASSIAYPTYEQYF
TGTGCCAGTAGTATTGCCTACCCAACCTACGAGCAGTACTTC
>TRBV5-1|NA|TRBJ2-3|NA
CASTLNPGALKIGTDTQYF
TGCGCCAGCACTCTCAACCCAGGGGCGCTTAAGATCGGCACAGATACGCAGTATTTT
>TRBV7-9|NA|TRBJ2-1|NA
CASSTHSSSYNEQFF
TGTGCCAGCAGCACTCACAGTAGCTCCTACAATGAGCAGTTCTTC
>TRBV28|TRBD1|TRBJ1-6|NA
CASSFPGQGKGNSPLHF
TGTGCCAGCAGTTTCCCGGGACAGGGAAAAGGAAATTCACCCCTCCACTTT
>TRBV14|TRBD2|TRBJ2-1|NA
CASSQALSGGAGEQFF
TGTGCCAGCAGCCAAGCGCTTAGCGGGGGGGCCGGTGAGCAGTTCTTC
>TRBV7-6|TRBD1|TRBJ2-1|NA
CASSSRQGTDEQFF
TGTGCCAGCAGCTCGCGACAGGGCACGGATGAGCAGTTCTTC
>TRBV15|NA|TRBJ2-7|NA
CATSRSKIYEQYF
TGTGCCACCAGCAGATCGAAGATCTACGAGCAGTACTTC
>TRBV11-2|NA|TRBJ1-5|NA
CASSGGTDSNQPQHF
TGTGCCAGCAGCGGCGGGACGGATAGCAATCAGCCCCAGCATTTT